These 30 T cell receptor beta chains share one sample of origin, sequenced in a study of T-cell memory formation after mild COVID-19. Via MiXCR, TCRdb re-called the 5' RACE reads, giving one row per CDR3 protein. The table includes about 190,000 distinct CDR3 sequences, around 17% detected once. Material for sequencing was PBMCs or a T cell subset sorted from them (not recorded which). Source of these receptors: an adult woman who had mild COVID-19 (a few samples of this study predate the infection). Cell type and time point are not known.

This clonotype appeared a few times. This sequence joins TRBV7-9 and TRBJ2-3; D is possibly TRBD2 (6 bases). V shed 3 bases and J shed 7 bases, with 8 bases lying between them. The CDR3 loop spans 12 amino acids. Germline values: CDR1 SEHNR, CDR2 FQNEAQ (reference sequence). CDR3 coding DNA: TGTGCCAGCAGCTTGGGGAGGAATACGCAGTATTTT. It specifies CASSLGRNTQYF.

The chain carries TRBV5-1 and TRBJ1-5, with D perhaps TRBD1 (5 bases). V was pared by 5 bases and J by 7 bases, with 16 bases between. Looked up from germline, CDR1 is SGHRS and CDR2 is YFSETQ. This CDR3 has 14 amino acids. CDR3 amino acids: CASSVGQGEQPQHF. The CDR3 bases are TGCGCCAGCAGTGTGGGGCAGGGAGAACAGCCCCAGCATTTT.

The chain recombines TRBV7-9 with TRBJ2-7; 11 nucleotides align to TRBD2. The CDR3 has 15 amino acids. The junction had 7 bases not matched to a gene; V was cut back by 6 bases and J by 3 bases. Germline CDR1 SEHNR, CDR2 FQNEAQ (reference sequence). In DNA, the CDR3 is TGTGCCAGCAGTCAGCTAGCGGGAGGATTCTACGAGCAGTACTTC. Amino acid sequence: CASSQLAGGFYEQYF.

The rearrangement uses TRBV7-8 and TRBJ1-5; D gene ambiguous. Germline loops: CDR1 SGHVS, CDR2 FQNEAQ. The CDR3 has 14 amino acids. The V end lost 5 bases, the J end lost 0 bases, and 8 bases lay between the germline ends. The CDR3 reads CASSPGPSNQPQHF. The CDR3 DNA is TGTGCCAGCAGCCCCGGGCCTAGCAATCAGCCCCAGCATTTT. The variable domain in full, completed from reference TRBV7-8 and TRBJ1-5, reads GAGVSQSPRYKVAKRGQDVALRCDPISGHVSLFWYQQALGQGPEFLTYFQNEAQLDKSGLPSDRFFAERPEGSVSTLKIQRTQQEDSAVYLCASSPGPSNQPQHFGDGTRLSIL.

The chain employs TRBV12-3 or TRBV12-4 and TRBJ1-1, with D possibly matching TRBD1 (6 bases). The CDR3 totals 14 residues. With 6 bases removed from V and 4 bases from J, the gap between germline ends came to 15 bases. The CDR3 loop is CASSPQGSSTEAFF. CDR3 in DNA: TGTGCCAGCAGCCCACAGGGATCGTCCACTGAAGCTTTCTTT.

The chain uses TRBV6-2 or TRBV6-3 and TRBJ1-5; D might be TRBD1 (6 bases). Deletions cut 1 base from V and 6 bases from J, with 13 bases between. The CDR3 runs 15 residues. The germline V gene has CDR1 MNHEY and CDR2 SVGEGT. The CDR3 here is CASSYWAGVRQPQHF. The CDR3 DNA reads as TGTGCCAGCAGTTACTGGGCAGGGGTTCGTCAGCCCCAGCATTTT.

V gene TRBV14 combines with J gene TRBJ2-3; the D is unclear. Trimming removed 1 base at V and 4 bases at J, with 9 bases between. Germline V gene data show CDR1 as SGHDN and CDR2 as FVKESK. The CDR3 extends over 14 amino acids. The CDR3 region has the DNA TGTGCCAGCAGCCAAGGGATACGCTCAGATACGCAGTATTTT. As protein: CASSQGIRSDTQYF. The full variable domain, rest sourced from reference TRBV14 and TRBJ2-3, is EAGVTQFPSHSVIEKGQTVTLRCDPISGHDNLYWYRRVMGKEIKFLLHFVKESKQDESGMPNNRFLAERTGGTYSTLKVQPAELEDSGVYFCASSQGIRSDTQYFGPGTRLTVL.

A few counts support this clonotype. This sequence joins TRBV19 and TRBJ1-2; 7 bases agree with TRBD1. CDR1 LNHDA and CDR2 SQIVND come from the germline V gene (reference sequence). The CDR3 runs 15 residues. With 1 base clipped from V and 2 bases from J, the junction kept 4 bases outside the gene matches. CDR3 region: CASSIATGVNYGYTF. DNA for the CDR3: TGTGCCAGTAGTATAGCTACAGGGGTAAACTATGGCTACACCTTC.

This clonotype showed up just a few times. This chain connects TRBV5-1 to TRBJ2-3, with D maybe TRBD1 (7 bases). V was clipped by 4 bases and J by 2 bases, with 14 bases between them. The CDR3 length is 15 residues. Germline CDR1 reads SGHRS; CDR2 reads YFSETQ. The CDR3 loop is CASSPGGRNTDTQYF. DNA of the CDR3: TGCGCCAGCAGCCCAGGGGGGCGGAACACAGATACGCAGTATTTT.

The CDR3 coding sequence is TGCAGTGCTATACTACCTAGCGGGAGTCACCCGTTCTTC. This gives the protein CSAILPSGSHPFF. This sequence joins TRBV20-1 and TRBJ2-1, with TRBD2 matching 10 bases. Germline V lookup: CDR1 DFQATT, CDR2 SNEGSKA (reference sequence). V shed 4 bases and J 15 bases; nucleotides not matched to a gene: 12. The CDR3 totals 13 residues.

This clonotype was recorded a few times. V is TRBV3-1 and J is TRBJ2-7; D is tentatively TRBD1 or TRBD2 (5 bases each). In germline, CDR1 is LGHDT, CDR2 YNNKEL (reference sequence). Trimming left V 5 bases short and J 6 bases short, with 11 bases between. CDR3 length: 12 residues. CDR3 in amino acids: CASSSGRAEQYF. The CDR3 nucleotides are TGTGCCAGCAGCTCGGGACGGGCCGAGCAGTACTTC.

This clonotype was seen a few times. In DNA, the CDR3 is TGTGCCTGGAGTCTCCAGGACGGAAACACCATATATTTT. It codes for CAWSLQDGNTIYF. The chain joins TRBV30 to TRBJ1-3; D is unresolved. Per the germline V gene, CDR1 is GTSNPN and CDR2 is SVGIG (reference sequence). V lost 2 bases and J 4 bases, leaving 9 bases between the germline ends. This CDR3 spans 13 amino acids.

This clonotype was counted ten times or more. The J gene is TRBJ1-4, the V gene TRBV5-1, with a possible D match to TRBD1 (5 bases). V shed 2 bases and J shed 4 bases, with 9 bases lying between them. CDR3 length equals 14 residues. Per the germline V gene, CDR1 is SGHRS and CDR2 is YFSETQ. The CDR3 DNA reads TGCGCCAGCAGCTTTGGGGGAAGTAATGAAAAACTGTTTTTT. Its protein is CASSFGGSNEKLFF.

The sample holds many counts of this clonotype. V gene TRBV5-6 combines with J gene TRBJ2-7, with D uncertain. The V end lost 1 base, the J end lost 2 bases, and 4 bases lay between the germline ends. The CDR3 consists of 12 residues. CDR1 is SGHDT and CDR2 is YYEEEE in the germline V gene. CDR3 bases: TGTGCCAGCAGCTTGACAGCCTACGAGCAGTACTTC. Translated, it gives CASSLTAYEQYF.

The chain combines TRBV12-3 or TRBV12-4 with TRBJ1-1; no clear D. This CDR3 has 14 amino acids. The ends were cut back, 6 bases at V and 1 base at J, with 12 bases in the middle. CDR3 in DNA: TGTGCCAGCAGCCCAAAGGTGGGGAACACTGAAGCTTTCTTT. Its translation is CASSPKVGNTEAFF.

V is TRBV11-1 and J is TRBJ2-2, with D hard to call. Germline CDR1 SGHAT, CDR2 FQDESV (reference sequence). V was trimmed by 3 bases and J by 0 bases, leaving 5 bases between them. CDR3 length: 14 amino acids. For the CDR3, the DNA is TGTGCCAGCAGCTTTTACGCGAACACCGGGGAGCTGTTTTTT. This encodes CASSFYANTGELFF.

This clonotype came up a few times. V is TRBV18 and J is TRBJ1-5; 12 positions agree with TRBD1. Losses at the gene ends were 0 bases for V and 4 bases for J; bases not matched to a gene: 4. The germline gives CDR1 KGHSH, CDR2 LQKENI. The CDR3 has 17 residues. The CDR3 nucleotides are TGTGCCAGCTCACCACCGGGGGGACAGGGGGCGAATCAGCCCCAGCATTTT. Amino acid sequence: CASSPPGGQGANQPQHF.

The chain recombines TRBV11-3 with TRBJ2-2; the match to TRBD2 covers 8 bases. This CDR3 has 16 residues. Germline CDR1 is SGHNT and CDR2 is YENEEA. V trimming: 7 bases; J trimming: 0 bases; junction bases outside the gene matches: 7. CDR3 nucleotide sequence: TGTGCCAGCACCCCCGGGGGGGGCGCGAACACCGGGGAGCTGTTTTTT. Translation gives CASTPGGGANTGELFF.

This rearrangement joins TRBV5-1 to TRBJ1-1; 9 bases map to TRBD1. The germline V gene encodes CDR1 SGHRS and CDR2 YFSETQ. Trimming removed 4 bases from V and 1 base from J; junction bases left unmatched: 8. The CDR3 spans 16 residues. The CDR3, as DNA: TGCGCCAGCAGCCTACCCGGGACAGGGTGGAACACTGAAGCTTTCTTT. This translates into CASSLPGTGWNTEAFF.

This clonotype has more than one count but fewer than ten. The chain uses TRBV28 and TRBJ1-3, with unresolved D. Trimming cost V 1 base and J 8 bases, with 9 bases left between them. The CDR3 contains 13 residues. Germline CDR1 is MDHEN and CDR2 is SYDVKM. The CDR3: CASSLLAEDTIYF. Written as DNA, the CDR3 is TGTGCCAGCAGTTTATTAGCGGAGGACACCATATATTTT.

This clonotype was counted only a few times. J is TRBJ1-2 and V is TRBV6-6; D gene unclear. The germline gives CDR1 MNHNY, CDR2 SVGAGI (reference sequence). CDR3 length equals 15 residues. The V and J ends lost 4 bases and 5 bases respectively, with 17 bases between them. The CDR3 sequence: CASSSTGLGRYGYTF. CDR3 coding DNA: TGTGCCAGCAGTTCCACGGGCCTCGGAAGATATGGCTACACCTTC.

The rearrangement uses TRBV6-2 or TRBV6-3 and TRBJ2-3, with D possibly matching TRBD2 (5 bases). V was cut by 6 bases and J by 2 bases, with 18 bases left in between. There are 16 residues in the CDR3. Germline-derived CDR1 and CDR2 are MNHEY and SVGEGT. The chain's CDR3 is CASRPWGAAITDTQYF. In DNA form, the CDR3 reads TGTGCCAGCAGACCTTGGGGAGCGGCTATCACAGATACGCAGTATTTT.

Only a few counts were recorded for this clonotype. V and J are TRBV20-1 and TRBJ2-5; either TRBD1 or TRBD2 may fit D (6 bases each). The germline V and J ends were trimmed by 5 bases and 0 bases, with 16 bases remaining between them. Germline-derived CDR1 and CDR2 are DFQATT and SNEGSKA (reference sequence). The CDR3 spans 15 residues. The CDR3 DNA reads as TGCAGTGCTCAGGGGACTCCCGGGTACCAAGAGACCCAGTACTTC. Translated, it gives CSAQGTPGYQETQYF.

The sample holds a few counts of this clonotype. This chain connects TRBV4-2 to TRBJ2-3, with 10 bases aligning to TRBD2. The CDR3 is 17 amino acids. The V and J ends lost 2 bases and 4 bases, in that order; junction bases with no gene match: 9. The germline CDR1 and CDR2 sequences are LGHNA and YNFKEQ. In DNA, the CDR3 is TGTGCCAGCAGCCAACGGGGACTAGCGAGTACACCAGATACGCAGTATTTT. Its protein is CASSQRGLASTPDTQYF.

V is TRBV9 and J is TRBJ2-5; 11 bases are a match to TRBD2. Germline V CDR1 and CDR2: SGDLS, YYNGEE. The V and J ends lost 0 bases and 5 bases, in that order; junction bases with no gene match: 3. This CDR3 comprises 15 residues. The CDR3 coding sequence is TGTGCCAGCAGCGTAGGGTCTAGCGGGGGGGAGACCCAGTACTTC. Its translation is CASSVGSSGGETQYF.

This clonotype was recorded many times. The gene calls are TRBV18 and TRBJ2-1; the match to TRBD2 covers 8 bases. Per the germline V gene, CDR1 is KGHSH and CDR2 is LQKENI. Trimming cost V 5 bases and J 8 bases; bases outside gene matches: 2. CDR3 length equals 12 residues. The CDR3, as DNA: TGTGCCAGCTCAAGCGGGAGCTATGAGCAGTTCTTC. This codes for CASSSGSYEQFF.

The CDR3 bases are TGCGCCAGCAGCCAATTAGGCAGGGAAAGATTCGTAGCTTTCTTT. This translates into CASSQLGRERFVAFF. This chain connects TRBV4-1 to TRBJ1-1; weak D call: TRBD1 (5 bases). The CDR3 covers 15 residues. The germline V and J ends were trimmed by 2 bases and 10 bases, with 20 bases remaining between them. CDR1 is MGHRA, CDR2 YSYEKL, per germline.

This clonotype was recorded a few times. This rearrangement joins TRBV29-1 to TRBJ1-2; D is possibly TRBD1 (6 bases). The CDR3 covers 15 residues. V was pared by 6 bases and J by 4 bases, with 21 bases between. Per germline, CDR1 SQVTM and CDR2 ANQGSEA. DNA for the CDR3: TGCAGCGTCGCGGGCGTTCCTGACAGGATCTATGGCTACACCTTC. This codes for CSVAGVPDRIYGYTF.

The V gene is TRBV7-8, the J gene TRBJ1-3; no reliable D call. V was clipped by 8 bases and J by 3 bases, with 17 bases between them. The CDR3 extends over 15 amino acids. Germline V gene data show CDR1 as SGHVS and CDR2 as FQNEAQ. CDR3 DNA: TGTGCCAGCGTCCGTACCGAGATGTATGGAAACACCATATATTTT. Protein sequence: CASVRTEMYGNTIYF.

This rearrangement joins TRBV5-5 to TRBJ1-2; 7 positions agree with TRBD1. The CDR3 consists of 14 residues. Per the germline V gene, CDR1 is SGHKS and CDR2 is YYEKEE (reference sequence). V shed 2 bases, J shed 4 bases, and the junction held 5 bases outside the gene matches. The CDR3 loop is CASSFTGAGYGYTF. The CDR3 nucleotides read TGTGCCAGCAGCTTCACAGGGGCGGGCTATGGCTACACCTTC. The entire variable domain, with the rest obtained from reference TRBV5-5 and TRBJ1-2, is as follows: DAGVTQSPTHLIKTRGQQVTLRCSPISGHKSVSWYQQVLGQGPQFIFQYYEKEERGRGNFPDRFSARQFPNYSSELNVNALLLGDSALYLCASSFTGAGYGYTFGSGTRLTVV.